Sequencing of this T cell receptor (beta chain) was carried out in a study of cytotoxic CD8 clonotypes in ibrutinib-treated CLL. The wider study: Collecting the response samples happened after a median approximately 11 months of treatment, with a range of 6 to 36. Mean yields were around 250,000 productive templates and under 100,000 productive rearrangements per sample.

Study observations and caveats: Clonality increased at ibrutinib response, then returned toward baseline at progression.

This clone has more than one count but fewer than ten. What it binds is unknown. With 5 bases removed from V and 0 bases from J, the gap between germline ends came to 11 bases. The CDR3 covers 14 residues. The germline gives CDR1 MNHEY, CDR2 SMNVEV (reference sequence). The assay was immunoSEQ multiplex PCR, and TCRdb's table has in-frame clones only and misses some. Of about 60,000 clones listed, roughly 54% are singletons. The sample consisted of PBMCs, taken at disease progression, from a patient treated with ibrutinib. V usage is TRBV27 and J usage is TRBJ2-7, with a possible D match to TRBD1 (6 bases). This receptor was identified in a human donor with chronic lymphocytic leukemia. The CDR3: CASSHRDNSYEQYF. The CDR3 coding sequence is TGTGCCAGCAGTCACCGGGACAACTCCTACGAGCAGTACTTC.